Sequencing of this T cell receptor (beta chain) was carried out in a study of T and B cells in COVID-19 patients (dated by TCRdb to 2020 to 2022). Looking at the study overall: Using TRB and IGH repertoire sequencing of peripheral blood, the study characterized adaptive immunity in COVID-19 patients who had active infection or had recovered. As many as 9 follow-up blood samples were taken per patient, and some of the samples covered different disease stages within the same individual. The recovered cohort included some 18 patients who contributed approximately 22 samples, and most of those patients had mild to moderate COVID-19 that was managed on an outpatient basis. In the active-infection cohort, 12 of 20 patients were critically ill and required mechanical ventilation or ECMO. Over 7.5 million TCR sequences were analysed in a TCR and BCR sequence repository that covered around 34 patients and about 69 time points. Two patients were in both the active and recovered cohorts because samples existed from active disease and from after recovery. The recovered cohort had a median age of roughly 33 years, compared with around 67 years in the active-infection cohort. Repertoire analyses used an age-matched reference group of approximately 40 healthy donors who were negative for COVID-19 antibodies as the comparison. In the active-infection cohort, about 90% of the roughly 20 patients had comorbidities linked to unfavorable COVID-19 outcome.

TRB repertoires were amplified from approximately 270-530 ng of genomic DNA extracted from blood. The full study reports these points: A total of 2,200 or so TCR clusters were exclusive to the recovered cohort, and approximately 28 of those clusters were low-pGen clusters. Few blood samples were available from mildly ill patients while symptoms were present, and early samples from severe cases were likewise scarce. TRB repertoires were found to be highly clonal in active COVID-19, whereas diversity and richness at recovery were found to rise above healthy donor levels. The reported TCR clusters were stated to require prospective validation before clinical use. TRBV/TRBJ gene usage was reported as strongly skewed in patients with COVID-19. The size of the cohort was considered insufficient for assessing HLA contributions to COVID-19 susceptibility or severity. Specific T cell subsets (CD4+/Treg/CD8+) and sorted SARS-CoV-2-responsive or tetramer+ T cells had not yet been sequenced, and these experiments were ongoing.

V loses 4 bases, J loses 10 bases, and the germline ends lie 12 bases apart. The germline V gene provides CDR1 KGHDR and CDR2 SFDVKD. The CDR3 spans 12 residues, from the cysteine through the phenylalanine. The sequence is cut down to CDR3 DNA, 36 bases in frame from base 1. This sample was sequenced with an Illumina MiSeq. Multiplex PCR with BIOMED2 TRB-A/B primer pools was used to amplify the TRB rearrangements. Two consecutive PCRs added Illumina-compatible adapters and 7-nucleotide sample barcodes to the amplicons. All library PCRs used Phusion HS II polymerase. The amplicons were purified from gel with the NucleoSpin Gel and PCR Clean-up kit, measured on Qubit, and combined at 4 to 5 nM. Amplicon pool quality was checked on an Agilent 2100 Bioanalyzer before Illumina next-generation sequencing. In the authors' own workflow: TRB rearrangements were annotated with MiXCR 3.0.8 using the default MiXCR reference library. Non-productive reads and sequences with fewer than 2 reads were removed, and each unique CDR3 nucleotide sequence was counted as one clone. Clonality, diversity, richness and V-J gene usage were calculated in R 3.5.1. TCR clustering by CDR3 similarity used GLIPH2, with generation probabilities calculated by OLGA. Only GLIPH2 clusters containing at least four unique TCR clonotypes present in at least three individuals were kept. TCRdb reran the public reads through fastp at Q25 and MiXCR, keeping productive beta chains. Under each unique CDR3 protein, matching rows form one entry showing the most common genes and DNA. The V and J calls come from TCRdb's annotation, not from the publication. A total of about 22,000 distinct CDR3 sequences appear in this sample, roughly 27% of them only once. The ten biggest clones cover 2.5% to 3.5% of the sample.

A remark on this clonotype: What this receptor recognizes is not known. No quality values exist for individual bases; no much larger clone is one base distant.

The source material was blood. This receptor was obtained from a human donor who had recovered from COVID-19. The chain is made from TRBV24-1 and TRBJ2-5; the D gene is unclear. The DNA is TGTGCCACCAGTGAGGACGGCGAGCGCCAGTACTTC. This codes for CATSEDGERQYF.